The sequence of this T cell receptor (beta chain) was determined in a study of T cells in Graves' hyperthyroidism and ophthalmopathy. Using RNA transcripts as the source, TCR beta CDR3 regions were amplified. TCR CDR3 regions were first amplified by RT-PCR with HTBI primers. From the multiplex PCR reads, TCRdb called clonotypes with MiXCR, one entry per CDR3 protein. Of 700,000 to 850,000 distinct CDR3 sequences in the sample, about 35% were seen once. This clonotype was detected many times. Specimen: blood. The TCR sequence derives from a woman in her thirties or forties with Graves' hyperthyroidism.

The CDR3 reads CASSLLGTPNYEQYF. The CDR3 DNA is TGTGCCAGCAGCTTACTAGGGACTCCCAACTACGAGCAGTACTTC. The chain joins TRBV7-9 to TRBJ2-7; weak D call: TRBD2 (6 bases). V was cut by 2 bases and J by 3 bases, with 14 bases left in between. Germline V CDR1 and CDR2: SEHNR, FQNEAQ (reference sequence). The CDR3 length is 15 residues.